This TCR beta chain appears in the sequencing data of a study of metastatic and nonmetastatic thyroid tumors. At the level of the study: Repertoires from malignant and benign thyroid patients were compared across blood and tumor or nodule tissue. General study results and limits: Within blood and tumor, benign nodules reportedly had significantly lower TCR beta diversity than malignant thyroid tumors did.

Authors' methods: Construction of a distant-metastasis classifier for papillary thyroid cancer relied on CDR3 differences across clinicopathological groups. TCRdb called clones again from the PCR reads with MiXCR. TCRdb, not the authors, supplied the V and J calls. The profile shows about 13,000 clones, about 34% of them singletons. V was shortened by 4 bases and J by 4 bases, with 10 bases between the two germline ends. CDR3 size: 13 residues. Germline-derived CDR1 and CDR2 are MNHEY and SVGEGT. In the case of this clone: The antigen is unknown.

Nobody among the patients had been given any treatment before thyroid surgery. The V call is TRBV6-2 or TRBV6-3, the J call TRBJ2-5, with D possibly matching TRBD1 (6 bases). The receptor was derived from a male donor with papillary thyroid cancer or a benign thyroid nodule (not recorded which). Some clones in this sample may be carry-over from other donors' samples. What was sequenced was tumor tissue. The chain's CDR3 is CASSSRGGETQYF. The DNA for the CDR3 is TGTGCCAGCAGTTCCAGGGGTGGAGAGACCCAGTACTTC.